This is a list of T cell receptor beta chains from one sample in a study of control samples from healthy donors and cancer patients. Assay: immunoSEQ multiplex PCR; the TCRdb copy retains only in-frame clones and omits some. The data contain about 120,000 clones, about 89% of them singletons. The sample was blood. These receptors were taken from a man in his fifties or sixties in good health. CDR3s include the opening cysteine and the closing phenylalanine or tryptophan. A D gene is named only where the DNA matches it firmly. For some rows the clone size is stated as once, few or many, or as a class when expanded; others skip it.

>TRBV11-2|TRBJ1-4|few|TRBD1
TGTGCCAGCAGCAGTCTCAGGGGGCGGACTAATGAAAAACTGTTTTTT
CASSSLRGRTNEKLFF
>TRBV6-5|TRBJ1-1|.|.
TGTGCCAGCAGTCCCCAGGGGAGAACTGAAGCTTTCTTT
CASSPQGRTEAFF
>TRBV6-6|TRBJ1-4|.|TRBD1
TGTGCCAGCAGTTCCGACAGGGGGCGGAATGAAAAACTGTTTTTT
CASSSDRGRNEKLFF
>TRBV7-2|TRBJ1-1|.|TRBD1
TGTGCCAGCAGCTCGACAGGGTACACTGAAGCTTTCTTT
CASSSTGYTEAFF
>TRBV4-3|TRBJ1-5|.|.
TGCGCCAGCAGCCAAGATTGGGGGTCGATTCGTCAGCCCCAGCATTTT
CASSQDWGSIRQPQHF
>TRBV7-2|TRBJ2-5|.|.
TGTGCCAGCAGCTTGACTAGGGGAGAGACCCAGTACTTC
CASSLTRGETQYF
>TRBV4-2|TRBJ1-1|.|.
TGTGCCAGCAGCCCTTCATATGGGGGGGCCGGAACTGAAGCTTTCTTT
CASSPSYGGAGTEAFF
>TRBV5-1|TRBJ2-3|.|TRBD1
TGCGCCAGCAGCACCGGGACAGGGAGCACAGATACGCAGTATTTT
CASSTGTGSTDTQYF
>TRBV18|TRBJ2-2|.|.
TGTGCCAGCTCACCACCATCCAGGGTGGACGGGGAGCTGTTTTTT
CASSPPSRVDGELFF
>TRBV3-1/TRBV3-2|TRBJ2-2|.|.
TGTGCCAGCAGCCAAGGGATGTCCGGGGAGCTGTTTTTT
CASSQGMSGELFF
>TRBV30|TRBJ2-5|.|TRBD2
TGTGCCTGGAGTGTAGGCGCGGGGGGGCCAGAGACCCAGTACTTC
CAWSVGAGGPETQYF
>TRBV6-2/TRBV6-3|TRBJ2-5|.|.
TGTGCCAGCAGTTACCAGGAGTCGGGGGCAGAGACCCAGTACTTC
CASSYQESGAETQYF
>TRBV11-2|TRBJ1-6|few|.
TGTGCCAGCAGCTTAAACAGAAATTCACCCCTCCACTTT
CASSLNRNSPLHF
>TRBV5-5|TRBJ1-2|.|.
TGTGCCAGCAGCTTGGCACTCGGGTTGGTCGGAGACTATGGCTACACCTTC
CASSLALGLVGDYGYTF
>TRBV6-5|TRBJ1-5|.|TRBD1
TGTGCCAGCAGTTATACAGGGGAGGGCAATCAGCCCCAGCATTTT
CASSYTGEGNQPQHF
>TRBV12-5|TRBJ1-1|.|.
TGTGCTAGTGCGGGCTTCGCAGACGGGACTAACACTGAAGCTTTCTTT
CASAGFADGTNTEAFF
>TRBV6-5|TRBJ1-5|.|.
TGTGCCAGCAGTTATTCGGGGGAACGCAATCAGCCCCAGCATTTT
CASSYSGERNQPQHF
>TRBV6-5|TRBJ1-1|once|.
TGTGCCAGCAGTTGGGACATCGCCGAGGGAGCTTTCTTT
CASSWDIAEGAFF
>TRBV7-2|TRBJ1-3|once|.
TGTGCCAGCAGCTTAGCGACCCCTGGAAACACCATATATTTT
CASSLATPGNTIYF
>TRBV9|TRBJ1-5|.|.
TGTGCCAGCAGCGTAGCAGAATATAGCAATCAGCCCCAGCATTTT
CASSVAEYSNQPQHF
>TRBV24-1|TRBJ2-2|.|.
TGTGCCACCAGTGATTTAAAAGGGGGGCTCGTCCCACACCGGGGAGCTGTTTTT
CATSDLKGGLVPHRGAVF
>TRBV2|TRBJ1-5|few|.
TGTGCCAGCAGACAGCGCTGGCAGCCCCAGCATTTT
CASRQRWQPQHF
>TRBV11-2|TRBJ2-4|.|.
TGTGCCAGCAGGTTAACGGAGAACATTCAGTACTTC
CASRLTENIQYF
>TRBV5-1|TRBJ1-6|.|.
TGCGCCAGCAGCTTGGGGACAGCGGTTTATAATTCACCCCTCCACTTT
CASSLGTAVYNSPLHF
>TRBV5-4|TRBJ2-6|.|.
TGTGCCAGCAGCTTGGCCCGACACTCTGGGGCCAACGTCCTGACTTTC
CASSLARHSGANVLTF
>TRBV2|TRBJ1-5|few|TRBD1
TGTGCCAGCACCCGGGACAGTTACCAGCCCCAGCATTTT
CASTRDSYQPQHF
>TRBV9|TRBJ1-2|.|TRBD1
TGTGCCAGCTCCCAGACAGGGGGGTATGGCTACACCTTC
CASSQTGGYGYTF
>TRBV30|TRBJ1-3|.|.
TGTGCCTGGGCGCTCTCTGGAAACACCATATATTTT
CAWALSGNTIYF
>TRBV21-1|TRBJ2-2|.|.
TGTGCCAGCAGCAAAACGGGGACCGGGGAGCTGTTTTTT
CASSKTGTGELFF
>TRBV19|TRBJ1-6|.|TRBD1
TGTGCCAGTAAAGGGACAGGGGGCGACTTGCGGAATTCACCCCTCCACTTT
CASKGTGGDLRNSPLHF
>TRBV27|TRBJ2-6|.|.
TGTGCCAGCAGTTCCCCCTTGACCTCTGGGGCCAACGTCCTGACTTTC
CASSSPLTSGANVLTF
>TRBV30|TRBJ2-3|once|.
TGTGCCTGGAGTGTACTGGGGGGCGGGGGCACAGATACGCAGTATTTT
CAWSVLGGGGTDTQYF
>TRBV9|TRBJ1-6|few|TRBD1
TGTGCCAGCAGCCGACAGGGGGCCGACTATAATTCACCCCTCCACTTT
CASSRQGADYNSPLHF
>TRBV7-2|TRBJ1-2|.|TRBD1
TGTGCCAGCAGCCCAGGGGGCGATAACTATGGCTACACCTTC
CASSPGGDNYGYTF
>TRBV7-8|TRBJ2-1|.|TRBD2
TGTGCCAGCAGCCCACGCACTAGCGGGGGGCCCTGGAGCTCCTACAATGAGCAGTTCTTC
CASSPRTSGGPWSSYNEQFF
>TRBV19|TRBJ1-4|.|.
TGTGCCAGTAGTATAAGGGACCTTAATGAAAAACTGTTTTTT
CASSIRDLNEKLFF
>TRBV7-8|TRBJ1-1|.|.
TGTGCCAGCAGCTTAGACCCGGGACTTGAAGCTTTCTTT
CASSLDPGLEAFF
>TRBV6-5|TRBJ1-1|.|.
TGTGCCAGCGGAAGGGTTGCCACTGAAGCTTTCTTT
CASGRVATEAFF
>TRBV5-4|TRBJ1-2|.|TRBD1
TGTGCCAGCAGCTTCGGACAGGGGGCAGAGTATGGCTACACCTTC
CASSFGQGAEYGYTF
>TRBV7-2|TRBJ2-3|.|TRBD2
TGTGCCAGCAGCTTTATTAGCGGGGGGAGAGGAGATACGCAGTATTTT
CASSFISGGRGDTQYF
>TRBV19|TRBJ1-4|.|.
TGTGCCAGTGGCGATGGGGGACGCTCCGATGAAAAACTGTTTTTT
CASGDGGRSDEKLFF
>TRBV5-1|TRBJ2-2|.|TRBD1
TGCGCCAGCAGCTTGGCCCAGGGGGTGACCGGGGAGCTGTTTTTT
CASSLAQGVTGELFF
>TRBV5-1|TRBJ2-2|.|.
TGCGCCAGCAGCTTGGGCGCTGACACCGGGGAGCTGTTTTTT
CASSLGADTGELFF
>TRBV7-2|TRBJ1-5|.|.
TGTGCCAGCAGCCTTAAAACAGGGATAGATCAGCCCCAGCATTTT
CASSLKTGIDQPQHF
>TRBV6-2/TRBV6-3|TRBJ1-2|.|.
TGTGCCAGCAGTTACCCCACAGGCTACCTCTATGGCTACACCTTC
CASSYPTGYLYGYTF